Listed below are T cell receptor beta chains from one sample, sequenced in a study of T cells in Graves' hyperthyroidism and ophthalmopathy. TCRdb processed the multiplex PCR reads anew with MiXCR; each CDR3 protein has one entry. Of 600,000 to 700,000 distinct CDR3 sequences listed, over 40% are singletons. Sequencing was carried out using peripheral blood or thyroid tissue (not recorded which). These TCRs come from an adult man with Graves' disease, either hyperthyroidism or ophthalmopathy (not recorded which). Both conserved end residues are part of each CDR3.

J | V | CDR3
TRBJ2-3 | TRBV24-1 | CATSPLDETDTQYF
TRBJ1-2 | TRBV2 | CASGGGGYTF
TRBJ2-5 | TRBV29-1 | CSLIEETQYF
TRBJ2-7 | TRBV20-1 | CSASYLGDHEQYF
TRBJ2-5 | TRBV6-5 | CASTVGGETQYF
TRBJ2-7 | TRBV27 | CASSFSGPTAQCF
TRBJ1-1 | TRBV7-9 | CASSLVLPQTNTEAFF
TRBJ2-7 | TRBV12-3/TRBV12-4 | CASSRSNYEQYF
TRBJ1-6 | TRBV29-1 | CSVGEGGLSYNSPLHF
TRBJ2-7 | TRBV7-8 | CASSPLSPGQSYEQYF
TRBJ2-7 | TRBV29-1 | CSVARDTDYEQYF
TRBJ1-4 | TRBV7-9 | CASSLPVGGHEKLFF
TRBJ2-5 | TRBV20-1 | CSARPDRAQYF
TRBJ2-7 | TRBV7-2 | CASSETYEQYF
TRBJ2-6 | TRBV7-6 | CASSQDRGTGVIAGADVLTF
TRBJ2-2 | TRBV29-1 | CSVGTGNTGELFF
TRBJ2-7 | TRBV29-1 | CSVIVFSYEQYF
TRBJ1-5 | TRBV7-2 | CASSLARGFNQPQHF
TRBJ1-2 | TRBV29-1 | CSLADHFGYTF
TRBJ1-5 | TRBV6-4 | CASSDGPNQPQHF
TRBJ2-5 | TRBV7-8 | CASSLTGGSIETQYF
TRBJ1-6 | TRBV30 | CAWSDLSPLHF
TRBJ2-5 | TRBV7-8 | CASSLAWGASGRTKETQYF
TRBJ2-7 | TRBV7-6 | CASSLRSTGTAISYEQYF
TRBJ1-4 | TRBV2 | CASRGGNEKLFF
TRBJ1-1 | TRBV9 | CASSVDPDREWMNTEAFF
TRBJ1-3 | TRBV18 | CASSPDWYTIYF
TRBJ1-4 | TRBV7-9 | CASSLAQGPEKLFF
TRBJ1-4 | TRBV24-1 | CASSRAATNEKLFF
TRBJ2-3 | TRBV20-1 | CSAPGALRRRGTDTQYF
TRBJ2-7 | TRBV20-1 | CSARVRGEGYEQYF
TRBJ2-3 | TRBV20-1 | CSASEESSTDTQYF
TRBJ1-4 | TRBV10-3 | CAIGTGGEGEKLFF
TRBJ2-7 | TRBV25-1 | CASSPEGGKREYF
TRBJ2-5 | TRBV11-2 | CASQSRETQYF
TRBJ1-4 | TRBV2 | CASRMTGNWEKLFF
TRBJ2-2 | TRBV7-2 | CASSPRGQNTGELFF
TRBJ1-2 | TRBV15 | CATSRDMVSGANYGYTF
TRBJ1-6 | TRBV6-1 | CAAAVNPLKNSPLHF
TRBJ1-5 | TRBV19 | CASSMGQSSNQPQHF
TRBJ1-2 | TRBV12-3/TRBV12-4 | CASSLLPGGGYTF
TRBJ1-3 | TRBV7-2 | CASKNTIYF
TRBJ1-2 | TRBV9 | CASSVAGGPF
TRBJ1-2 | TRBV7-9 | CASSFTGGYTF
TRBJ2-7 | TRBV12-3/TRBV12-4 | CASSLDGGASYEQYF
TRBJ1-2 | TRBV29-1 | CSVEMDSPGGLGYTF
TRBJ1-1 | TRBV2 | CASSARGYQDTEAFF
TRBJ1-5 | TRBV24-1 | CATSDSSYEHF
TRBJ1-1 | TRBV7-8 | CASSSAGTRQTEAFF
TRBJ1-2 | TRBV20-1 | CSARDPTGGWDGYTF
TRBJ2-2 | TRBV19 | CASKLAGGTGELFF
TRBJ2-7 | TRBV25-1 | CASSMRGNEQYF
TRBJ2-2 | TRBV24-1 | CATSDRAWELFF
TRBJ2-5 | TRBV24-1 | CATRPSQETQYF